This TCR beta chain was found in a study of T cells after yellow fever vaccination. Study details: For low cell numbers, libraries were made with SMART-Seq v4 Ultra Low Input. The study, taken as a whole, reports: The CD4 and CD8 compartments had a small share of their clonotypes in common.

The CDR3 totals 13 residues. Germline-derived CDR1 and CDR2 are KGHDR and SFDVKD. Trimming took off 0 bases at V and 6 bases at J, with 5 bases between the two ends. One entry per CDR3 protein, called by TCRdb with MiXCR from the 5' RACE reads. This sample has about 160,000 distinct CDR3 sequences; 6.5% to 8.5% occur once, and the top ten carry roughly 2.5%. The table lists this clonotype with a few counts. Antigen unknown. The material was CD4+ T cells sorted from PBMCs, obtained 5 days after the first yellow fever vaccination. The sequence derives from a man between 18 and 29 years old who received the YFV17D yellow fever vaccine. V and J are TRBV24-1 and TRBJ2-1; unclear D gene. The CDR3 sequence is CATSDLWGNEQFF. The CDR3 nucleotides are TGTGCCACCAGTGATTTGTGGGGCAATGAGCAGTTCTTC.